The subject of this entry is one TCR beta chain. What it recognizes is unknown. Trimming removed 4 bases at V and 3 bases at J, with 13 bases between. Germline CDR1 and CDR2: SGHDT and YYEEEE. CDR3 size: 14 residues. This record belongs to a study of PD-1 blockade in classical Hodgkin lymphoma. Assay: immunoSEQ multiplex PCR; the TCRdb copy retains only in-frame clones and omits some. The sample holds 50,000 or so clones, more than 85% seen once. Relapse after autologous stem cell transplantation occurred in every patient, and brentuximab vedotin exposure varied. Study-wide results and limits: No one has yet defined what causes the repertoire differences, which may be disease activity or prior therapy. Newly diagnosed patients had diversity similar to the baseline diversity of complete responders.

Source: peripheral blood mononuclear cells (PBMCs), taken before the second cycle of nivolumab. V usage is TRBV5-6 and J usage is TRBJ2-5; D not certain. This sequence was found in a human donor with classical Hodgkin lymphoma. The CDR3 nucleotides read TGTGCCAGCAGCCCCTCGTTCTCGAAAGAGACCCAGTACTTC. It is translated as CASSPSFSKETQYF.